These 24 T cell receptor beta chains were sequenced from one sample in a study of OX40 agonist ivuxolimab in advanced cancers. The method behind the library was the immunoSEQ multiplex PCR assay. Imported from immuneACCESS, the table was reduced by TCRdb to in-frame sequences with V and J called. These copies leave out some clones; in studies compared against another copy, an unresolved V gene accounts for under half, and the cause of the remainder is not known. The sample includes 55,000 to 80,000 clones, with roughly 88% observed a single time. The ten largest make up approximately 2.8% of the sample. Material: CD4+ or CD8+ T cells sorted from blood, obtained in a trial of the OX40 agonist ivuxolimab. Every receptor here comes from an adult with an advanced solid tumor such as melanoma, head and neck, liver or kidney cancer.

This chain uses TRBV6-1 with TRBJ2-7; maybe TRBD2 (5 bases). The V end was cut by 5 bases, the J end by 1 base, with 12 bases between. Germline CDR1 and CDR2: MNHNS and SASEGT. The CDR3 is 14 residues long. CDR3 amino acids: CASSFNSASYEQYF. Written as DNA, the CDR3 is TGTGCCAGCAGTTTCAATAGCGCGTCCTACGAGCAGTACTTC.

In this sample, this clone turned up once. The CDR3 reads CASSLGTGGVATNEKLFF. In DNA form, the CDR3 reads TGTGCCAGCAGCTTAGGGACAGGGGGCGTTGCAACTAATGAAAAACTGTTTTTT. The chain employs TRBV7-8 and TRBJ1-4; 11 positions match TRBD1. Germline CDR1 is SGHVS and CDR2 is FQNEAQ. CDR3 length: 18 residues. The trim removed 1 base at V and 0 bases at J, leaving 4 bases unmatched.

The chain is built from TRBV5-7 and TRBJ2-5, with TRBD2 matching 7 bases. TRBV5-7 is noted as an ORF with a role that remains uncertain. The CDR3 runs to 15 residues. V lost 2 bases to trimming and J lost 5 bases; unmatched junction nucleotides: 9. CDR3 in amino acids: CASSLRALGGETQYF. In DNA, the CDR3 is TGTGCCAGCAGCTTACGGGCCCTGGGGGGGGAGACCCAGTACTTC.

The rearrangement joins TRBV7-9 to TRBJ1-1; D ambiguous. The CDR3 is 14 amino acids. Trimming cost V 3 bases and J 0 bases, with 8 bases left between them. CDR1 is SEHNR, CDR2 FQNEAQ, per germline (reference sequence). The CDR3 DNA sequence: TGTGCCAGCAGCTTTCCCCGAGTGAACACTGAAGCTTTCTTT. It translates to CASSFPRVNTEAFF.

CDR3 protein: CASSLDNGDADTQYF. In DNA form, the CDR3 reads TGCGCCAGCAGCTTGGATAACGGGGACGCAGATACGCAGTATTTT. The chain joins TRBV5-1 to TRBJ2-3; perhaps D is TRBD1 or TRBD2 (5 bases each). CDR3 length: 15 residues. The germline CDR1 and CDR2 sequences are SGHRS and YFSETQ. V was clipped by 0 bases and J by 4 bases, with 12 bases between them.

The rearrangement links TRBV14 to TRBJ1-1; D not resolved. Trimming cost V 2 bases and J 1 base, with 5 bases left between them. Per the germline V gene, CDR1 is SGHDN and CDR2 is FVKESK. The CDR3 is made up of 13 amino acids. The CDR3 coding sequence is TGTGCCAGCAGCCAAACCAAGAACACTGAAGCTTTCTTT. Its translation is CASSQTKNTEAFF.

CDR3 coding DNA: TGTGCCAGCAGCTTGGGAGGGACAGGGGCAGATACGCAGTATTTT. This sequence encodes CASSLGGTGADTQYF. The chain couples TRBV5-4 to TRBJ2-3, with 10 bases identical to TRBD1. Trimming took 0 bases from V and 4 from J; bases not matched to a gene: 2. Germline V lookup: CDR1 SGHNT, CDR2 YYREEE (reference sequence). The CDR3 has 15 amino acids.

The chain links TRBV7-9 to TRBJ2-1; unclear D gene. The CDR3 is made up of 12 amino acids. Trimming removed 5 bases at V and 8 bases at J, with 10 bases between. Germline values: CDR1 SEHNR, CDR2 FQNEAQ (reference sequence). This chain's CDR3 is CASSPERYEQFF. The CDR3 region has the DNA TGTGCCAGCAGCCCGGAGCGCTATGAGCAGTTCTTC.

V gene TRBV6-1 combines with J gene TRBJ2-3, with 7 bases identical to TRBD2. Germline CDR1 and CDR2: MNHNS and SASEGT. Trimming at V came to 1 base and at J to 2 bases, leaving 3 bases not matched to a gene. This CDR3 spans 15 amino acids. The CDR3 is CASSEGGGYTDTQYF. In DNA, the CDR3 is TGTGCCAGCAGTGAAGGCGGGGGATACACAGATACGCAGTATTTT.

The chain couples TRBV19 to TRBJ2-1; the D is unclear. Germline assignment: CDR1 LNHDA and CDR2 SQIVND (reference sequence). V lost 0 bases and J lost 2, with 8 bases in between. CDR3 length: 15 residues. The CDR3 DNA reads TGTGCCAGTAGTATAGAGGCTCGGCCCTACAATGAGCAGTTCTTC. This translates into CASSIEARPYNEQFF.

This clone was observed a handful of times. The gene calls are TRBV5-1 and TRBJ2-5; 7 bases map to TRBD1. Germline CDR1 is SGHRS and CDR2 is YFSETQ. The length of the CDR3 is 14 residues. The trim removed 4 bases at V and 4 bases at J, leaving 7 bases unmatched. CDR3 region: CASSQGEVRETQYF. CDR3 nucleotides: TGCGCCAGCAGCCAGGGGGAAGTGAGAGAGACCCAGTACTTC.

The V gene is TRBV7-2, the J gene TRBJ1-6; D gene unclear. Deletions cut 5 bases from V and 4 bases from J, with 15 bases between. Per germline, CDR1 SGHTA and CDR2 FQGNSA. This CDR3 has 16 amino acids. The CDR3 spells CASSPGLLGYNSPLHF. The CDR3, as DNA: TGTGCCAGCAGCCCGGGTCTCCTGGGGTATAATTCACCCCTCCACTTT. Filled out from reference TRBV7-2 and TRBJ1-6, the complete variable domain reads GAGVSQSPSNKVTEKGKDVELRCDPISGHTALYWYRQSLGQGLEFLIYFQGNSAPDKSGLPSDRFSAERTGGSVSTLTIQRTQQEDSAVYLCASSPGLLGYNSPLHFGNGTRLTVT.

The J gene is TRBJ1-4, the V gene TRBV5-1; a weak D match, TRBD1 (6 bases). The V gene lost 4 bases and the J gene lost 3 bases, with 13 bases spanning the gap. CDR1 and CDR2 (germline): SGHRS, YFSETQ. The CDR3 length is 15 residues. As DNA, the CDR3 is TGCGCCAGCAGCGTTACAGGGCCGCCTAATGAAAAACTGTTTTTT. Translated: CASSVTGPPNEKLFF.

V gene TRBV6-6 combines with J gene TRBJ2-1; 8 bases are a match to TRBD2. The germline CDR1 and CDR2 sequences are MNHNY and SVGAGI (reference sequence). After removal of 2 bases from V and 6 bases from J, the junction contained 3 bases not matched to a gene. The CDR3 covers 14 residues. CDR3 bases: TGTGCCAGCAGTTACGCCGGGACTAGCAATGAGCAGTTCTTC. Its protein product is CASSYAGTSNEQFF.

The chain is built from TRBV5-6 and TRBJ1-3; D not resolved. Germline values: CDR1 SGHDT, CDR2 YYEEEE. V lost 4 bases, J lost 0 bases, and 11 bases lay in between. This CDR3 has 15 residues. The CDR3 sequence: CASSPPAGSGNTIYF. DNA for the CDR3: TGTGCCAGCAGCCCACCAGCCGGCTCTGGAAACACCATATATTTT.

This CDR3 reads CARAGAGELFF. The CDR3 DNA sequence: TGCGCCAGAGCAGGGGCCGGGGAGCTGTTTTTT. V and J are TRBV23-1 and TRBJ2-2; a possible D gene is TRBD1 (6 bases). TRBV23-1 carries the ORF label, with uncertain function. V gave up 9 bases and J gave up 6 bases, with 8 bases separating them. The CDR3 length is 11 residues.

This chain uses TRBV2 with TRBJ2-6; D gene ambiguous. The germline V gene encodes CDR1 SNHLY and CDR2 FYNNEI. This CDR3 comprises 15 residues. The V end was cut by 2 bases, the J end by 0 bases, with 5 bases between. The CDR3 is CASSERHSGANVLTF. The CDR3 coding sequence is TGTGCCAGCAGTGAACGGCACTCTGGGGCCAACGTCCTGACTTTC.

V and J are TRBV28 and TRBJ1-2; 10 positions match TRBD1. The CDR3 has 16 residues. The V and J ends lost 7 bases and 4 bases, in that order; junction bases with no gene match: 12. Per germline, CDR1 MDHEN and CDR2 SYDVKM. CDR3 residues: CASTPPMTGGTYGYTF. The CDR3 region has the DNA TGTGCCAGCACCCCTCCAATGACAGGGGGCACCTATGGCTACACCTTC.

This chain joins TRBV7-2 and TRBJ1-6, with D unclear. Germline V gene data show CDR1 as SGHTA and CDR2 as FQGNSA. There are 12 residues in the CDR3. The V and J ends lost 5 bases and 11 bases respectively, with 10 bases between them. In DNA, the CDR3 is TGTGCCAGCAGCCCTACAGCGACACCCCTCCACTTT. Translating gives CASSPTATPLHF.

This clone was recorded once. The V gene is TRBV4-2, the J gene TRBJ2-3; 9 nucleotides agree with TRBD2. J gave up 0 bases and V 0 bases, and 4 bases lay outside the gene matches. The CDR3 covers 17 residues. Germline lookup yields CDR1 LGHNA and CDR2 YNFKEQ. Here the CDR3 reads CASSQDGGGASTDTQYF. The DNA for the CDR3 is TGTGCCAGCAGCCAAGATGGCGGGGGGGCCAGCACAGATACGCAGTATTTT.

The chain couples TRBV6-1 to TRBJ2-1; 15 bases map to TRBD2. Per germline, CDR1 MNHNS and CDR2 SASEGT. This CDR3 has 18 residues. Unmatched junction bases numbered 8, after V lost 4 bases and J lost 4 bases. The CDR3 loop reads CASSGTSGGGYLYNEQFF. DNA of the CDR3: TGTGCCAGCAGTGGGACTAGCGGGGGGGGGTACCTTTACAATGAGCAGTTCTTC.

The chain recombines TRBV6-1 with TRBJ1-2, with a weak D call TRBD1 (5 bases). The V gene's germline CDR1 is MNHNS and CDR2 SASEGT. The ends were cut back, 6 bases at V and 8 bases at J, with 16 bases in the middle. This CDR3 has 13 amino acids. The DNA for the CDR3 is TGTGCCAGCAGCCCGGGACCTTCGACGGGCTACACCTTC. Protein sequence: CASSPGPSTGYTF.

The chain is built from TRBV29-1 and TRBJ1-2; 7 nucleotides agree with TRBD1. The CDR3 loop spans 13 amino acids. The V and J ends lost 6 bases and 3 bases, in that order; junction bases with no gene match: 7. Per germline, CDR1 SQVTM and CDR2 ANQGSEA. The CDR3 DNA follows: TGCAGCGTCGGGGACAGAGAGGACTATGGCTACACCTTC. Its translation: CSVGDREDYGYTF.

The chain carries TRBV28 and TRBJ1-4; D gene unclear. The CDR3 sequence is 16 residues long. The germline V gene encodes CDR1 MDHEN and CDR2 SYDVKM. Trimming stripped 5 bases from V and 4 bases from J, with 17 bases between. For the CDR3, the DNA is TGTGCCAGCAGTCATCTAGGGTTGGCCGTTAATGAAAAACTGTTTTTT. It translates to CASSHLGLAVNEKLFF.